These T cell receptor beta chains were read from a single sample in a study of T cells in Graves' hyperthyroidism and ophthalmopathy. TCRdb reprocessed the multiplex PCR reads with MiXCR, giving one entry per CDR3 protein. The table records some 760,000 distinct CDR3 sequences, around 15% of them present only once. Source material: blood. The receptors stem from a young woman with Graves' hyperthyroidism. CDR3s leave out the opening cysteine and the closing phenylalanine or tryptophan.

CDR3aa: ASSNRGDPSSYEQY; j_gene: TRBJ2-7; v_gene: TRBV7-9; len: 14
CDR3aa: ASSIAGTSRYEQY; j_gene: TRBJ2-7; v_gene: TRBV6-2/TRBV6-3; len: 13
CDR3aa: ASVRGQALTYEQY; j_gene: TRBJ2-7; v_gene: TRBV6-1; len: 13
CDR3aa: AWSVLGGAYEQY; j_gene: TRBJ2-7; v_gene: TRBV30; len: 12
CDR3aa: ASSLTVSGIYGSYEQY; j_gene: TRBJ2-7; v_gene: TRBV7-8; len: 16
CDR3aa: ASSLEDGRGYEQY; j_gene: TRBJ2-7; v_gene: TRBV11-2; len: 13
CDR3aa: ASSDWTRGNQPQH; j_gene: TRBJ1-5; v_gene: TRBV2; len: 13
CDR3aa: ASSQGTSGYNEQF; j_gene: TRBJ2-1; v_gene: TRBV11-2; len: 13
CDR3aa: ASSPQYNSYEQY; j_gene: TRBJ2-7; v_gene: TRBV18; len: 12
CDR3aa: ASSLAIRRDTGTDTQY; j_gene: TRBJ2-3; v_gene: TRBV7-9; len: 16
CDR3aa: ASSLSNLSSSFNQPQH; j_gene: TRBJ1-5; v_gene: TRBV27; len: 16
CDR3aa: ASSYSARGVKDIQY; j_gene: TRBJ2-4; v_gene: TRBV6-5; len: 14
CDR3aa: ASSQWSGDTTYEQY; j_gene: TRBJ2-7; v_gene: TRBV4-1; len: 14
CDR3aa: ASSYSIVSEQY; j_gene: TRBJ2-7; v_gene: TRBV6-2/TRBV6-3; len: 11
CDR3aa: ASSPPWGGETQY; j_gene: TRBJ2-5; v_gene: TRBV18; len: 12
CDR3aa: ASSGTGTGYNEQF; j_gene: TRBJ2-1; v_gene: TRBV9; len: 13
CDR3aa: ASERAGSNQPQH; j_gene: TRBJ1-5; v_gene: TRBV6-2/TRBV6-3; len: 12
CDR3aa: ASSIWDRGGTEAF; j_gene: TRBJ1-1; v_gene: TRBV7-8; len: 13
CDR3aa: SARHGDEQF; j_gene: TRBJ2-1; v_gene: TRBV20-1; len: 9
CDR3aa: ASSPPGPNNEQF; j_gene: TRBJ2-1; v_gene: TRBV19; len: 12
CDR3aa: ASSLAGLPMNTEAF; j_gene: TRBJ1-1; v_gene: TRBV5-1; len: 14
CDR3aa: SVVGAGNYEQY; j_gene: TRBJ2-7; v_gene: TRBV29-1; len: 11
CDR3aa: ASSFVGAGYEQY; j_gene: TRBJ2-7; v_gene: TRBV28; len: 12
CDR3aa: ASSLSVGDLRYNEQF; j_gene: TRBJ2-1; v_gene: TRBV27; len: 15
CDR3aa: AGTLGGFINEQF; j_gene: TRBJ2-1; v_gene: TRBV12-3/TRBV12-4; len: 12
CDR3aa: ASRGSYNEKLF; j_gene: TRBJ1-4; v_gene: TRBV6-1; len: 11
CDR3aa: ASSFRTGLNTQY; j_gene: TRBJ2-3; v_gene: TRBV5-6; len: 12
CDR3aa: SVDRNYGYT; j_gene: TRBJ1-2; v_gene: TRBV29-1; len: 9
CDR3aa: ASRSHGTSGSYEQY; j_gene: TRBJ2-7; v_gene: TRBV28; len: 14
CDR3aa: ASSQLAGELF; j_gene: TRBJ2-2; v_gene: TRBV3-1; len: 10
CDR3aa: TSSPPSSYEQY; j_gene: TRBJ2-7; v_gene: TRBV12-3/TRBV12-4; len: 11
CDR3aa: AWRKGAGAGGFGEQF; j_gene: TRBJ2-1; v_gene: TRBV30; len: 15
CDR3aa: ASSQAPEEGAGEQY; j_gene: TRBJ2-7; v_gene: TRBV4-2; len: 14
CDR3aa: ATSDLTGQTDTQY; j_gene: TRBJ2-3; v_gene: TRBV24-1; len: 13
CDR3aa: ASSQHRAQGTEAF; j_gene: TRBJ1-1; v_gene: TRBV4-1; len: 13
CDR3aa: ASSQGTDGGEQY; j_gene: TRBJ2-7; v_gene: TRBV4-1; len: 12
CDR3aa: ASSILGVAGELF; j_gene: TRBJ2-2; v_gene: TRBV19; len: 12
CDR3aa: ASSLDFSTDTQY; j_gene: TRBJ2-3; v_gene: TRBV6-1; len: 12
CDR3aa: ASSLGAGQLTNYGYT; j_gene: TRBJ1-2; v_gene: TRBV7-9; len: 15
CDR3aa: ASSFQGNTIY; j_gene: TRBJ1-3; v_gene: TRBV12-3/TRBV12-4; len: 10
CDR3aa: SALRGAYNEQF; j_gene: TRBJ2-1; v_gene: TRBV20-1; len: 11
CDR3aa: ASRRIEQGGGSPLH; j_gene: TRBJ1-6; v_gene: TRBV3-1; len: 14
CDR3aa: ASSPTSTWNEQF; j_gene: TRBJ2-1; v_gene: TRBV18; len: 12
CDR3aa: ASSTPTSGSAGELF; j_gene: TRBJ2-2; v_gene: TRBV7-9; len: 14
CDR3aa: ASSLGLARYNEQF; j_gene: TRBJ2-1; v_gene: TRBV7-3; len: 13
CDR3aa: SAKAGVRPDTQY; j_gene: TRBJ2-3; v_gene: TRBV20-1; len: 12
CDR3aa: ASSLLPTKGGQPQH; j_gene: TRBJ1-5; v_gene: TRBV6-2/TRBV6-3; len: 14
CDR3aa: ASSPRRWGELGKETQY; j_gene: TRBJ2-5; v_gene: TRBV11-2; len: 16
CDR3aa: ASGGGISYEQY; j_gene: TRBJ2-7; v_gene: TRBV28; len: 11
CDR3aa: SAPQSEGLNEQF; j_gene: TRBJ2-1; v_gene: TRBV20-1; len: 12
CDR3aa: ASSVGLAAYNEQF; j_gene: TRBJ2-1; v_gene: TRBV7-3; len: 13
CDR3aa: ASYDTETGDYDYT; j_gene: TRBJ1-2; v_gene: TRBV6-1; len: 13
CDR3aa: ASSQGQSTNEKLF; j_gene: TRBJ1-4; v_gene: TRBV4-1; len: 13
CDR3aa: ASSLAQGVVTDTQY; j_gene: TRBJ2-3; v_gene: TRBV7-9; len: 14
CDR3aa: ASSGTGRIGEQY; j_gene: TRBJ2-7; v_gene: TRBV12-3/TRBV12-4; len: 12
CDR3aa: SVEKSQGGYGYT; j_gene: TRBJ1-2; v_gene: TRBV29-1; len: 12
CDR3aa: ASSPRTGTTDTQY; j_gene: TRBJ2-3; v_gene: TRBV18; len: 13